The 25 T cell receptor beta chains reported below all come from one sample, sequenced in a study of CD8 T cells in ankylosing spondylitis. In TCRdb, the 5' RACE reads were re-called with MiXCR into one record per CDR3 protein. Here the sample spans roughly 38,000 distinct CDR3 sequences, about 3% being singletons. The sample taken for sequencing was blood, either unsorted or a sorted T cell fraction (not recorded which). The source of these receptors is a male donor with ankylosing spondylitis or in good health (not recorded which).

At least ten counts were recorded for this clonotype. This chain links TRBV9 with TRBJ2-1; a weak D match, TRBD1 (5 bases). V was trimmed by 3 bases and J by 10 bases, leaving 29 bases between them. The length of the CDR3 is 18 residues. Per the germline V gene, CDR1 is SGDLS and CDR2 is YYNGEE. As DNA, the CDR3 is TGTGCCAGCAGCGCCCTGGGGAACGGACCCACTGTCAAGGGGGAGCAGTTCTTC. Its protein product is CASSALGNGPTVKGEQFF.

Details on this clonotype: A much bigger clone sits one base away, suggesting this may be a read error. The CDR3 spells CASSNRDRGYKTQYF. CDR3 bases: TGTGCCAGCAGCAACCGGGACAGGGGTTATAAGACCCAGTACTTC. V and J are TRBV9 and TRBJ2-5, with 10 bases aligning to TRBD1. Germline V gene data show CDR1 as SGDLS and CDR2 as YYNGEE. The CDR3 contains 15 residues. The junction had 9 bases not matched to a gene; V was cut back by 4 bases and J by 6 bases.

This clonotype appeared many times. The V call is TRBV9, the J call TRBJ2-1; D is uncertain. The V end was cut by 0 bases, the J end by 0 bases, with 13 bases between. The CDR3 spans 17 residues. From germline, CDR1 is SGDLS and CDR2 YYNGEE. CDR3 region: CASSVGVVYSSYNEQFF. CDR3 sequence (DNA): TGTGCCAGCAGCGTAGGAGTCGTTTATTCCTCCTACAATGAGCAGTTCTTC.

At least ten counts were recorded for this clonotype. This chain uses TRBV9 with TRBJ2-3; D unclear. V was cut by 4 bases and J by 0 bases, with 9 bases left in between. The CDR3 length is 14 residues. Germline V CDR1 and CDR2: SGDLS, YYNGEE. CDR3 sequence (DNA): TGTGCCAGCAGCCTGGGTCTGAGCACAGATACGCAGTATTTT. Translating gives CASSLGLSTDTQYF.

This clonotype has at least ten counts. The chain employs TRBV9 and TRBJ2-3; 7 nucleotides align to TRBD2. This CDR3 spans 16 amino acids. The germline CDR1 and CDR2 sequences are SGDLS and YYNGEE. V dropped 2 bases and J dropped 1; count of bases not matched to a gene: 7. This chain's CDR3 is CASSVPRAGGTDTQYF. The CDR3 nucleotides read TGTGCCAGCAGCGTCCCCCGGGCGGGGGGCACAGATACGCAGTATTTT.

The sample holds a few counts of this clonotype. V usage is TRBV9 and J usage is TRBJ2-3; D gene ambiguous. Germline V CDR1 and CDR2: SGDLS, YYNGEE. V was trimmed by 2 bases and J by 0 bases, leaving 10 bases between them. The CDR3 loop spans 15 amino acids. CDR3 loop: CASSVGPASTDTQYF. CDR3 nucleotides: TGTGCCAGCAGCGTCGGGCCGGCTAGCACAGATACGCAGTATTTT. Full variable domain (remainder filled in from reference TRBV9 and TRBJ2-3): DSGVTQTPKHLITATGQRVTLRCSPRSGDLSVYWYQQSLDQGLQFLIQYYNGEERAKGNILERFSAQQFPDLHSELNLSSLELGDSALYFCASSVGPASTDTQYFGPGTRLTVL.

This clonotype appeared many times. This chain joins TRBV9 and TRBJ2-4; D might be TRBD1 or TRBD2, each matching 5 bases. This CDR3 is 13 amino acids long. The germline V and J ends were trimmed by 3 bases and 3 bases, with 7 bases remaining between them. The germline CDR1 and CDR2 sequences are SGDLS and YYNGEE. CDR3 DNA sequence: TGTGCCAGCAGCGGAGGGGACAAAAACATTCAGTACTTC. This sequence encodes CASSGGDKNIQYF.

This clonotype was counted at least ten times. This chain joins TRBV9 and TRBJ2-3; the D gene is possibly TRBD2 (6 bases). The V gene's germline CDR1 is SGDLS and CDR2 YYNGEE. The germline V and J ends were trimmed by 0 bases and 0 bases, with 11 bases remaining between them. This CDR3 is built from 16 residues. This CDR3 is CASSVAGGTSTDTQYF. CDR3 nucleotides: TGTGCCAGCAGCGTAGCGGGCGGGACTAGCACAGATACGCAGTATTTT.

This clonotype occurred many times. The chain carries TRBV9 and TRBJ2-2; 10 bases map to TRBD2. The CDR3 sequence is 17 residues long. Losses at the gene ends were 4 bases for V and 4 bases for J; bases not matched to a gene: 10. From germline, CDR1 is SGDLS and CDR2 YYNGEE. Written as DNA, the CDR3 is TGTGCCAGCAGCCCCTCAGGGCTAGCGGGAGTCACCGGGGAGCTGTTTTTT. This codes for CASSPSGLAGVTGELFF.

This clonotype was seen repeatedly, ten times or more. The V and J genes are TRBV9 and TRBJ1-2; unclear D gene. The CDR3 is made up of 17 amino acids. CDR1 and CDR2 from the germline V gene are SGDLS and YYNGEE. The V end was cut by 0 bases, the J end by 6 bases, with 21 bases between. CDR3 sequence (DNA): TGTGCCAGCAGCGTAGGTGGGCAGAAAGGGAAAGCGGATGGCTACACCTTC. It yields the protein CASSVGGQKGKADGYTF. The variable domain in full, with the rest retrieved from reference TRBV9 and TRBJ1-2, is DSGVTQTPKHLITATGQRVTLRCSPRSGDLSVYWYQQSLDQGLQFLIQYYNGEERAKGNILERFSAQQFPDLHSELNLSSLELGDSALYFCASSVGGQKGKADGYTFGSGTRLTVV.

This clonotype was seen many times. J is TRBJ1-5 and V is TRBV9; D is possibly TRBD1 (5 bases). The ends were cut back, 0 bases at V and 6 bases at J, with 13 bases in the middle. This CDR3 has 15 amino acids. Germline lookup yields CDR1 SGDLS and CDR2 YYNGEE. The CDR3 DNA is TGTGCCAGCAGCGTAGGGGAGGGGCTAGGTCAGCCCCAGCATTTT. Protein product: CASSVGEGLGQPQHF.

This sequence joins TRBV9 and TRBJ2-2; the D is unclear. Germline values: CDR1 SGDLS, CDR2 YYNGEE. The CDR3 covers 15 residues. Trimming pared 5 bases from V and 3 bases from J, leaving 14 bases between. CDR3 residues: CASRPSQRHTGELFF. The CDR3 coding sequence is TGTGCCAGCAGACCGAGTCAACGCCACACCGGGGAGCTGTTTTTT.

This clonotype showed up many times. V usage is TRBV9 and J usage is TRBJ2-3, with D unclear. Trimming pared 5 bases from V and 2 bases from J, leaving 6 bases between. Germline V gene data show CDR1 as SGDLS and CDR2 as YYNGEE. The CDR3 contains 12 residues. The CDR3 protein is CASSGITDTQYF. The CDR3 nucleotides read TGTGCCAGCAGTGGAATCACAGATACGCAGTATTTT.

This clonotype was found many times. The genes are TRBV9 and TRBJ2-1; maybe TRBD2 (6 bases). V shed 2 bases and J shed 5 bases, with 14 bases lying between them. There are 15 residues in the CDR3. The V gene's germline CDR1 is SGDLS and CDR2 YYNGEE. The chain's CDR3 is CASSVTGAGNNEQFF. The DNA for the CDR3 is TGTGCCAGCAGCGTCACGGGAGCCGGGAACAATGAGCAGTTCTTC.

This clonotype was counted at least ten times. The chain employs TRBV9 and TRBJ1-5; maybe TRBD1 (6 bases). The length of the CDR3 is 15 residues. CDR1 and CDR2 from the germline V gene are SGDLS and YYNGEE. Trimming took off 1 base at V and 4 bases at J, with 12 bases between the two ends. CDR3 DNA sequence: TGTGCCAGCAGCGTATCCGGGACACAGAATCAGCCCCAGCATTTT. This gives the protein CASSVSGTQNQPQHF.

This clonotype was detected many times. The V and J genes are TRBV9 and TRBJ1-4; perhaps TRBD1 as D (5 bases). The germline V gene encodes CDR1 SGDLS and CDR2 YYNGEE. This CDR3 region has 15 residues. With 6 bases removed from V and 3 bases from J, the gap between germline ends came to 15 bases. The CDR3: CASNQQGAPNEKLFF. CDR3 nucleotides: TGTGCCAGCAACCAACAAGGGGCGCCTAATGAAAAACTGTTTTTT.

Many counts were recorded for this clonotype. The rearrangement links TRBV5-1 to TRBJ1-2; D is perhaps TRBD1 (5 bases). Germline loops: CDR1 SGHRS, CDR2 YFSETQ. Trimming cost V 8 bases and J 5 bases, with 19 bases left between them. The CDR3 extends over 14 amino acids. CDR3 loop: CARLRGRDSYGYTF. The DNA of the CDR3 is TGCGCCAGGCTCCGGGGCCGTGATTCATATGGCTACACCTTC.

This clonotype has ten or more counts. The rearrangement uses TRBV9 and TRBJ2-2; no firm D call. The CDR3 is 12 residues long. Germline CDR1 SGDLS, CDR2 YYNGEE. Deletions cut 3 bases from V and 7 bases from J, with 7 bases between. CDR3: CASSASYGELFF. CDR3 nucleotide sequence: TGTGCCAGCAGCGCTTCGTACGGGGAGCTGTTTTTT.

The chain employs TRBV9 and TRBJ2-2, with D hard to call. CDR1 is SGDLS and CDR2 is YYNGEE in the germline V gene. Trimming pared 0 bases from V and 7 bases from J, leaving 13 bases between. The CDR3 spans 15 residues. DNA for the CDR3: TGTGCCAGCAGCGTAGCTCCCGAGAAGATCGGGGAGCTGTTTTTT. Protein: CASSVAPEKIGELFF.

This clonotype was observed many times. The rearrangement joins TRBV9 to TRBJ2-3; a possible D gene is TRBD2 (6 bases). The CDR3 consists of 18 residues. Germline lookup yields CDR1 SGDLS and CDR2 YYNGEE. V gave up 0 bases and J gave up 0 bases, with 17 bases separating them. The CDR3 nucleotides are TGTGCCAGCAGCGTAGATCTTGTCGGGAGTATGAGCACAGATACGCAGTATTTT. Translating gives CASSVDLVGSMSTDTQYF. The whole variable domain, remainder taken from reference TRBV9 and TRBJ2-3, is DSGVTQTPKHLITATGQRVTLRCSPRSGDLSVYWYQQSLDQGLQFLIQYYNGEERAKGNILERFSAQQFPDLHSELNLSSLELGDSALYFCASSVDLVGSMSTDTQYFGPGTRLTVL.

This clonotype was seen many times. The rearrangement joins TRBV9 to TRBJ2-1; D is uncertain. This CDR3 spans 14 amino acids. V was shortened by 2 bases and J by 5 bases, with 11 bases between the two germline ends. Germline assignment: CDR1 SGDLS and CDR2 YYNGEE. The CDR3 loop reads CASSVDGRNNEQFF. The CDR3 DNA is TGTGCCAGCAGCGTTGACGGGCGGAACAATGAGCAGTTCTTC. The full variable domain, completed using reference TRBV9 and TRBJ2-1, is DSGVTQTPKHLITATGQRVTLRCSPRSGDLSVYWYQQSLDQGLQFLIQYYNGEERAKGNILERFSAQQFPDLHSELNLSSLELGDSALYFCASSVDGRNNEQFFGPGTRLTVL.

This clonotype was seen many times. In nucleotides, the CDR3 is TGTGCCAGCAGCGTAGGGGGGCTATCGGGAGTCTTCCAAGAGACCCAGTACTTC. Its protein is CASSVGGLSGVFQETQYF. The rearrangement joins TRBV9 to TRBJ2-5; tentatively, D is TRBD1 or TRBD2 (6 bases each). Trimming shortened V by 0 bases and J by 1 base, and 19 bases separated the two germline ends. This CDR3 spans 18 amino acids. Germline lookup yields CDR1 SGDLS and CDR2 YYNGEE.

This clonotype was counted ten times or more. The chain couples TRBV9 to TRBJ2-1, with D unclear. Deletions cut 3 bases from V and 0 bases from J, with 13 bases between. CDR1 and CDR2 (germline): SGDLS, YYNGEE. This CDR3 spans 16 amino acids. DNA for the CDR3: TGTGCCAGCAGCGCGACCGTGAGAAGCTCCTACAATGAGCAGTTCTTC. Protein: CASSATVRSSYNEQFF. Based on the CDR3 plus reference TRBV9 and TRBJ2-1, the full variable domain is DSGVTQTPKHLITATGQRVTLRCSPRSGDLSVYWYQQSLDQGLQFLIQYYNGEERAKGNILERFSAQQFPDLHSELNLSSLELGDSALYFCASSATVRSSYNEQFFGPGTRLTVL.

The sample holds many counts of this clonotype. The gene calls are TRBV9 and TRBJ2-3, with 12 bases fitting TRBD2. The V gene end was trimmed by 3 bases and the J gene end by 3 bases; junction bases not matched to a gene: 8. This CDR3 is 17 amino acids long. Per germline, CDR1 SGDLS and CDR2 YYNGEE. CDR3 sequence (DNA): TGTGCCAGCAGCGGAACCGCTAGCGGGGGGGCGACAGATACGCAGTATTTT. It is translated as CASSGTASGGATDTQYF.

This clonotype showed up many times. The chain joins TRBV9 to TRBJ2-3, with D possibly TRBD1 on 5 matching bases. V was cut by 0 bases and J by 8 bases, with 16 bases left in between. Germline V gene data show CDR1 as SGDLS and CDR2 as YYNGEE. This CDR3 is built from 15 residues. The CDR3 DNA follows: TGTGCCAGCAGCGTAGCACTTCCCCAGGGCGGTACGCAGTATTTT. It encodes CASSVALPQGGTQYF.